The clone carrying this TCR beta chain was picked up one time. This sample was taken from a study of blood T cell repertoires in COVID-19. About the study: Samples of COVID-19 (acute and convalescent) were obtained from the United States, Italy and Spain.

The method was immunoSEQ multiplex PCR; TCRdb's version includes in-frame clones alone and lacks a portion of them. The sample lists 170,000 or so clones, around 82% occurring once. The CDR3 length is 14 residues. With 1 base removed from V and 5 bases from J, the gap between germline ends came to 11 bases. Germline V gene data show CDR1 as SEHNR and CDR2 as FQNEAQ (reference sequence). V usage is TRBV7-9 and J usage is TRBJ2-5, with a weak D call TRBD1 (6 bases). This sequence was found in a man between 18 and 35 years old with active or convalescent COVID-19. The sample taken for sequencing was peripheral blood. This chain's CDR3 is CASSLGAGVETQYF. As DNA, the CDR3 is TGTGCCAGCAGCTTAGGGGCAGGGGTGGAGACCCAGTACTTC.